Following are 14 T cell receptor beta chains from one sample sequenced in a study of identical twins. MiXCR was run by TCRdb on the 5' RACE reads, yielding one entry per CDR3 protein. The profile shows 1.5 million or so distinct CDR3 sequences, under 35% of them singletons. Sequenced: cord blood. Source of these receptors: a newborn girl in good health.

This clonotype occurred a few times. The chain links TRBV9 to TRBJ2-7, with unresolved D. The V end lost 3 bases, the J end lost 2 bases, and 12 bases lay between the germline ends. The CDR3 is 14 residues long. The germline CDR1 and CDR2 sequences are SGDLS and YYNGEE. The CDR3 DNA follows: TGTGCCAGCAGCGCTGGGGTCCCCGCCTACGAGCAGTACTTC. It yields the protein CASSAGVPAYEQYF.

The chain is built from TRBV2 and TRBJ2-1, with a weak D call TRBD2 (5 bases). CDR1 is SNHLY, CDR2 FYNNEI, per germline. The CDR3 covers 11 residues. The V and J ends lost 4 bases and 15 bases respectively, with 13 bases between them. As DNA, the CDR3 is TGTGCCAGCAGTGTGAGTAGCGTACCGTTCTTC. Protein sequence: CASSVSSVPFF.

The rearrangement links TRBV13 to TRBJ2-1, with 10 nucleotides matching TRBD2. Germline V gives CDR1 PRHDT, CDR2 FYEKMQ (reference sequence). This CDR3 is 16 amino acids long. V trimming: 0 bases; J trimming: 8 bases; junction bases outside the gene matches: 7. CDR3 nucleotides: TGTGCCAGCAGCTTAGGTACTAGCGGGGTCTTGTATGAGCAGTTCTTC. It encodes CASSLGTSGVLYEQFF.

The chain uses TRBV4-2 and TRBJ2-1; the D gene could be TRBD1 or TRBD2 (5 bases each). The DNA end is more similar to TRBJ2-7, so the J call may be wrong. Germline CDR1 is LGHNA and CDR2 is YNFKEQ. This CDR3 region has 16 residues. The CDR3 nucleotides are TGTGCCAGCAGCCACCCCGGGGCCCGCTCCTACAATGAGCAGTACTTC. Protein sequence: CASSHPGARSYNEQYF.

The rearrangement joins TRBV10-2 to TRBJ2-3; D remains unclear. Germline assignment: CDR1 WSHSY and CDR2 SAAADI. Trimming left V 6 bases short and J 2 bases short, with 15 bases between. This CDR3 has 15 residues. The CDR3 sequence: CASSEGGLITDTQYF. The CDR3 DNA sequence: TGCGCCAGCAGCGAAGGTGGCTTAATCACAGATACGCAGTATTTT.

This clonotype turned up a few times. The chain recombines TRBV6-6 with TRBJ1-2; D not resolved. V was pared by 7 bases and J by 3 bases, with 12 bases between. Germline V lookup: CDR1 MNHNY, CDR2 SVGAGI (reference sequence). CDR3 length: 13 amino acids. The CDR3 spells CASTLEGYYGYTF. CDR3 nucleotide sequence: TGTGCCAGCACCCTCGAGGGTTACTATGGCTACACCTTC.

The rearrangement links TRBV5-1 to TRBJ1-1; 7 bases agree with TRBD1. The trim removed 2 bases at V and 1 base at J, leaving 5 bases unmatched. The CDR3 covers 15 residues. The germline V gene encodes CDR1 SGHRS and CDR2 YFSETQ. DNA for the CDR3: TGCGCCAGCAGCTTCGACAGGGATTCGAACACTGAAGCTTTCTTT. Translation gives CASSFDRDSNTEAFF.

This clonotype appeared a few times. This chain uses TRBV14 with TRBJ2-4; D unresolved. The germline CDR1 and CDR2 sequences are SGHDN and FVKESK. CDR3 length: 14 residues. The V and J ends lost 3 bases and 0 bases respectively, with 6 bases between them. This chain's CDR3 is CASSHRVAKNIQYF. The CDR3, as DNA: TGTGCCAGCAGCCATAGGGTAGCCAAAAACATTCAGTACTTC.

This chain links TRBV6-6 with TRBJ2-6; D remains ambiguous. Trimming cost V 0 bases and J 0 bases, with 9 bases left between them. CDR3 length equals 17 residues. CDR1 is MNHNY and CDR2 is SVGAGI in the germline V gene (reference sequence). CDR3 in DNA: TGTGCCAGCAGTTACTCGGGCAGGAACTCTGGGGCCAACGTCCTGACTTTC. Translation gives CASSYSGRNSGANVLTF.

This chain links TRBV4-1 with TRBJ2-1, with TRBD2 identical over 10 bases. This CDR3 has 16 residues. CDR1 MGHRA and CDR2 YSYEKL come from the germline V gene. V shed 1 base, J shed 9 bases, and the junction held 9 bases outside the gene matches. In DNA, the CDR3 is TGCGCCAGCAGCCAAGCCCCCAGCGGGGGGGCCCTTGAGCAGTTCTTC. Translated: CASSQAPSGGALEQFF.

This clonotype was found many times. This chain joins TRBV5-5 and TRBJ2-1, with TRBD2 matching over 9 bases. Germline trimming cut 1 base from V and 0 bases from J; bases unmatched to any gene: 14. CDR3 length equals 20 residues. CDR1 SGHKS and CDR2 YYEKEE come from the germline V gene (reference sequence). CDR3 DNA sequence: TGTGCCAGCAGCTTGCCTCCCTTTGGGGGCGGGGGGGGCTCCTACAATGAGCAGTTCTTC. It translates to CASSLPPFGGGGGSYNEQFF. Based on the CDR3 plus reference TRBV5-5 and TRBJ2-1, the full variable domain is DAGVTQSPTHLIKTRGQQVTLRCSPISGHKSVSWYQQVLGQGPQFIFQYYEKEERGRGNFPDRFSARQFPNYSSELNVNALLLGDSALYLCASSLPPFGGGGGSYNEQFFGPGTRLTVL.

The gene calls are TRBV6-2 or TRBV6-3 and TRBJ1-2; a possible D gene is TRBD1 (6 bases). Trimming removed 4 bases at V and 3 bases at J, with 15 bases between. This CDR3 is built from 15 residues. CDR1 MNHEY and CDR2 SVGEGT come from the germline V gene. The CDR3: CASSSPDKGDYGYTF. CDR3 nucleotide sequence: TGTGCCAGCAGTTCCCCGGACAAGGGGGACTATGGCTACACCTTC.

This clonotype has only a few counts. The V and J genes are TRBV21-1 and TRBJ2-5; no check of the table's D call, TRBD2, against the DNA was made. TRBV21-1 is a listed pseudogene. The CDR3 length is 14 residues. The CDR3 DNA is TGTGCCAGCAGCAAACTTCCTAGCGGAGAGACCCAGTACTTC. Amino acids: CASSKLPSGETQYF.

As concerns this clonotype: Being one base from a much bigger clone, this may be a read error. The V call is TRBV28, the J call TRBJ2-3; the D is unclear. This CDR3 is 13 amino acids long. Per germline, CDR1 MDHEN and CDR2 SYDVKM. CDR3 region: CAGSLSLANTQYF. The DNA of the CDR3 is TGTGCCGGCAGTTTATCACTGGCAAATACGCAGTATTTT.